This T cell receptor beta chain derives from a study of T cell responses to AZD1222 COVID-19 vaccine. Background on the study: Some second doses came at about 4 weeks and others at about 12 weeks; these were pooled. Overall study findings and caveats: Females made up more of the donors, who were largely white British, and clonal diversity may have come out too low. Mapped onto spike, vaccine-associated CD4 TCRs spanned it and were dominant at 160-218 and 743-854. Repertoire sampling was restricted to post-peak T cell response timepoints.

Generated by immunoSEQ multiplex PCR, the TCRdb table keeps only in-frame clones and is missing some. Of more than 250,000 clones listed, approximately 93% were seen once; the top ten hold 0.55%. Of note for this clone: Antigen: not known.

The CDR3 is 13 amino acids. Germline V gene data show CDR1 as SGHTA and CDR2 as FQGNSA. V was clipped by 3 bases and J by 4 bases, with 7 bases between them. J is TRBJ2-1 and V is TRBV7-2; D perhaps matches TRBD2 (6 bases). The sequencing here drew on peripheral blood, taken on day 0 of AZD1222 vaccination. The clonotype comes from an adult in good health. CDR3 sequence: CASSFSGYNEQFF. CDR3 DNA sequence: TGTGCCAGCAGCTTTAGCGGTTACAATGAGCAGTTCTTC.